A single sample is the source of the 31 T cell receptor beta chains below, sequenced in a study of prognosis after radiotherapy for stage I lung cancer. TCR beta CDR3 amplification from genomic DNA was performed by two-round multiplex PCR. Amplification in first-round PCR relied on primers specific to each TRBV and TRBJ gene. TCRdb re-called the multiplex PCR reads with MiXCR, one entry per CDR3 protein. Here the sample spans under 20,000 distinct CDR3 sequences, 44% being singletons. This sample comprised PBMCs, obtained before or after stereotactic body radiation therapy (not recorded which). The receptor set was obtained from a donor over 45 with non-small cell lung cancer.

In the case of this clonotype: One base separates it from a far larger clone, so it is likely a read error. The rearrangement joins TRBV7-9 to TRBJ1-6; the match to TRBD1 covers 7 bases. CDR3 size: 17 residues. CDR1 SEHNR and CDR2 FQNEAQ come from the germline V gene (reference sequence). The V segment lost 4 bases and the J segment 7 bases; nucleotides outside the gene matches: 13. CDR3 protein: CASSSDRVPIINSPLHF. CDR3 DNA: TGTGCCAGCAGCTCCGACAGGGTGCCGATTATCAATTCACCCCTCCACTTT. Variable domain in full (rest from reference TRBV7-9 and TRBJ1-6): DTGVSQNPRHKITKRGQNVTFRCDPISEHNRLYWYRQTLGQGPEFLTYFQNEAQLEKSRLLSDRFSAERPKGSFSTLEIQRTEQGDSAMYLCASSSDRVPIINSPLHFGNGTRLTVT.

This clonotype was counted only a few times. A far larger clone is only one base removed, so a read error is likely. The genes are TRBV6-2 or TRBV6-3 and TRBJ2-5; D is unclear. CDR3 size: 11 residues. CDR1 is MNHEY and CDR2 is SVGEGT in the germline V gene. Deletions cut 8 bases from V and 5 bases from J, with 9 bases between. CDR3 region: CASAYAETQYF. The DNA of the CDR3 is TGTGCCAGCGCCTATGCGGAGACCCAGTACTTC.

This rearrangement joins TRBV19 to TRBJ1-5; D is undetermined. The V gene lost 8 bases and the J gene lost 2 bases, with 10 bases spanning the gap. The CDR3 sequence is 13 residues long. CDR1 LNHDA and CDR2 SQIVND come from the germline V gene (reference sequence). CDR3 DNA sequence: TGTGCCAGTCAGGACCTCCGCAATCAGCCCCAGCATTTT. The encoded protein is CASQDLRNQPQHF.

This clonotype was detected many times. The J gene is TRBJ2-5, the V gene TRBV19, with D perhaps TRBD2 (5 bases). The germline V and J ends were trimmed by 3 bases and 5 bases, with 13 bases remaining between them. Germline V gene lookup returns CDR1 LNHDA and CDR2 SQIVND (reference sequence). The CDR3 has 14 residues. The CDR3: CASSMRGVAETQYF. In nucleotides, the CDR3 is TGTGCCAGTAGTATGCGTGGGGTAGCGGAGACCCAGTACTTC.

The chain recombines TRBV7-2 with TRBJ2-2; 7 nucleotides match TRBD2. This CDR3 has 18 amino acids. Trimming cost V 3 bases and J 1 base; bases outside gene matches: 11. Per the germline V gene, CDR1 is SGHTA and CDR2 is FQGNSA. For the CDR3, the DNA is TGTGCCAGCAGCTTCGCCCCAACTAGCGCCAAGAACACCGGGGAGCTGTTTTTT. It is translated as CASSFAPTSAKNTGELFF.

This clonotype was counted many times. V gene TRBV2 combines with J gene TRBJ2-7; a possible D gene is TRBD2 (6 bases). The V end was cut by 6 bases, the J end by 3 bases, with 9 bases between. Germline V CDR1 and CDR2: SNHLY, FYNNEI. This CDR3 has 12 amino acids. The CDR3 protein is CASSGSGYEQYF. CDR3 nucleotide sequence: TGTGCCAGCAGCGGTAGCGGCTACGAGCAGTACTTC. Full variable domain (missing parts from reference TRBV2 and TRBJ2-7): EPEVTQTPSHQVTQMGQEVILRCVPISNHLYFYWYRQILGQKVEFLVSFYNNEISEKSEIFDDQFSVERPDGSNFTLKIRSTKLEDSAMYFCASSGSGYEQYFGPGTRLTVT.

Concerning this clonotype itself: This is likely an artifact of a read error, given a far larger clone one base away. The rearrangement links TRBV6-1 to TRBJ2-1; no clear D gene. V was cut by 3 bases and J by 5 bases, with 11 bases left in between. This CDR3 has 14 amino acids. Germline V CDR1 and CDR2: MNHNS, SASEGT. The CDR3, as DNA: TGTGCCAGCAGTGACATAGGGAAACACAATGAGCAGTTCTTC. Protein: CASSDIGKHNEQFF.

The table lists this clonotype with many counts. The V and J genes are TRBV20-1 and TRBJ1-1; tentatively, D is TRBD1 (6 bases). The V and J ends lost 1 base and 8 bases respectively, with 17 bases between them. The CDR3 covers 14 residues. Germline CDR1 is DFQATT and CDR2 is SNEGSKA (reference sequence). The CDR3 nucleotides read TGCAGTGCTAGAGCCGATGGACAGATCCGCGAAGCTTTCTTT. Translating gives CSARADGQIREAFF.

V usage is TRBV24-1 and J usage is TRBJ1-5; 7 nucleotides agree with TRBD1. Germline-derived CDR1 and CDR2 are KGHDR and SFDVKD. CDR3 length equals 17 residues. Trimming took 2 bases from V and 0 from J; bases not matched to a gene: 6. The DNA of the CDR3 is TGTGCCACCAGTGATTCAGCAGGGGGTCTTAGCAATCAGCCCCAGCATTTT. Its protein is CATSDSAGGLSNQPQHF.

This clonotype was observed many times. V usage is TRBV15 and J usage is TRBJ2-5, with unresolved D. Trimming took off 0 bases at V and 0 bases at J, with 11 bases between the two ends. This CDR3 contains 16 residues. Germline V gene sequence: CDR1 LNHNV, CDR2 YYDKDF (reference sequence). The CDR3 here is CATSRDGSDHQETQYF. DNA of the CDR3: TGTGCCACCAGCAGAGATGGCAGCGACCACCAAGAGACCCAGTACTTC.

As for this clonotype: Its ends do not fully match the called genes, so a read error is possible. This chain links TRBV11-2 with TRBJ2-5, with 7 bases fitting TRBD2. The CDR3 spans 15 residues. CDR1 SGHAT and CDR2 FQNNGV come from the germline V gene. The CDR3 nucleotides are TGTACCAGCAGCGCCTGGGAGGGCGGGCAAGAGAACCAGTACTTC. This translates into CTSSAWEGGQENQYF.

This clonotype came up many times. The chain is built from TRBV5-1 and TRBJ2-7; D remains unclear. Germline assignment: CDR1 SGHRS and CDR2 YFSETQ. The V end lost 4 bases, the J end lost 0 bases, and 11 bases lay between the germline ends. The CDR3 totals 14 residues. The CDR3 coding sequence is TGCGCCAGCAGCGCGGACGGAGCCTCCTACGAGCAGTACTTC. Translation: CASSADGASYEQYF.

Ten or more counts support this clonotype. The gene calls are TRBV5-1 and TRBJ1-1; D perhaps matches TRBD1 (6 bases). Trimming took off 4 bases at V and 3 bases at J, with 13 bases between the two ends. The CDR3 is 14 residues long. Germline values: CDR1 SGHRS, CDR2 YFSETQ. The CDR3 protein is CASSRTAGDTEAFF. The CDR3 DNA reads TGCGCCAGCAGCCGGACAGCAGGGGACACTGAAGCTTTCTTT.

This clonotype qualifies as medium-sized. V usage is TRBV19 and J usage is TRBJ2-3, with a possible D match to TRBD2 (5 bases). Trimming pared 3 bases from V and 0 bases from J, leaving 16 bases between. From germline, CDR1 is LNHDA and CDR2 SQIVND (reference sequence). The CDR3 loop spans 17 amino acids. The CDR3 reads CASSISGGLGSTDTQYF. CDR3 DNA sequence: TGTGCCAGTAGTATCTCCGGAGGTTTAGGGAGCACAGATACGCAGTATTTT.

This clonotype has ten or more counts. This chain joins TRBV7-6 and TRBJ2-5; D not resolved. The V end was cut by 0 bases, the J end by 5 bases, with 10 bases between. The CDR3 extends over 14 amino acids. Germline-derived CDR1 and CDR2 are SGHVS and FNYEAQ. The CDR3 is CASSLARPLETQYF. In DNA form, the CDR3 reads TGTGCCAGCAGCTTAGCCCGACCCCTCGAGACCCAGTACTTC.

V gene TRBV6-2 or TRBV6-3 combines with J gene TRBJ2-2; TRBD1 might be the D (6 bases). With 2 bases removed from V and 0 bases from J, the gap between germline ends came to 10 bases. Germline values: CDR1 MNHEY, CDR2 SVGEGT. The CDR3 is made up of 16 amino acids. CDR3 in amino acids: CASSYLGQPNTGELFF. The CDR3 DNA reads TGTGCCAGCAGTTACCTGGGACAACCGAACACCGGGGAGCTGTTTTTT.

There are many counts of this clonotype. The CDR3 region is CATSRDSPETQYF. The CDR3 region has the DNA TGTGCCACCAGCAGAGATAGTCCGGAGACCCAGTACTTC. This chain uses TRBV15 with TRBJ2-5; D is unclear. CDR1 and CDR2 (germline): LNHNV, YYDKDF (reference sequence). This CDR3 spans 13 amino acids. Trimming stripped 0 bases from V and 5 bases from J, with 7 bases between.

This clonotype was counted at least ten times. The chain carries TRBV24-1 and TRBJ2-3; no firm D call. Trimming removed 6 bases from V and 3 bases from J, with 9 bases in between. CDR1 and CDR2 from the germline V gene are KGHDR and SFDVKD. The CDR3 covers 13 residues. The CDR3 loop is CATSPESTDTQYF. CDR3 DNA: TGTGCCACCAGTCCCGAGTCTACAGATACGCAGTATTTT.

This clonotype was counted at least ten times. J is TRBJ1-1 and V is TRBV20-1, with a weak D call TRBD1 (6 bases). Trimming left V 2 bases short and J 0 bases short, with 16 bases between. Germline CDR1 DFQATT, CDR2 SNEGSKA (reference sequence). The CDR3 sequence is 16 residues long. The CDR3 is CSARRGGGTLNTEAFF. CDR3 sequence (DNA): TGCAGTGCTAGACGGGGAGGGGGGACGTTGAACACTGAAGCTTTCTTT.

This clonotype was counted at least ten times. The J gene is TRBJ2-1, the V gene TRBV28, with 13 bases lining up with TRBD2. V lost 6 bases to trimming and J lost 8 bases; unmatched junction nucleotides: 4. CDR3 length equals 14 residues. Germline CDR1 MDHEN, CDR2 SYDVKM. The CDR3 loop is CASSELAGGYEQFF. CDR3 nucleotides: TGTGCCAGCAGCGAACTAGCGGGAGGGTATGAGCAGTTCTTC.

J is TRBJ2-7 and V is TRBV6-5, with 8 bases that match TRBD2. The CDR3 loop spans 14 amino acids. With V trimmed by 4 bases and J by 4 bases, 6 bases remained unmatched. Per germline, CDR1 MNHEY and CDR2 SVGAGI. This chain's CDR3 is CASSSGTSWYEQYF. The CDR3 DNA reads TGTGCCAGCAGTTCCGGGACTAGTTGGTACGAGCAGTACTTC.

This clonotype appeared many times. The V call is TRBV30, the J call TRBJ2-1, with 9 bases lining up with TRBD2. V dropped 1 base and J dropped 14; count of bases not matched to a gene: 9. CDR3 length: 13 amino acids. CDR1 and CDR2 (germline): GTSNPN, SVGIG (reference sequence). CDR3 sequence (DNA): TGTGCCTGGAGTGCAAGCAACGAGCGGGAGGAGTTCTTC. Translating it yields CAWSASNEREEFF.

The chain is built from TRBV6-1 and TRBJ2-7; possibly TRBD1 for D (6 bases). Germline V lookup: CDR1 MNHNS, CDR2 SASEGT. CDR3 length: 13 amino acids. V was shortened by 7 bases and J by 6 bases, with 16 bases between the two germline ends. The CDR3, as DNA: TGTGCCAGCAAACCACAGGGTACGGTCGAGCAGTACTTC. Its protein is CASKPQGTVEQYF.

The V gene is TRBV12-3 or TRBV12-4, the J gene TRBJ2-7, with 9 bases lining up with TRBD1. CDR3 size: 12 residues. V shed 4 bases and J 10 bases; nucleotides not matched to a gene: 5. CDR3 in DNA: TGTGCCAGCAGTTATACAGGGGGCGAACAGTACTTC. The encoded protein is CASSYTGGEQYF.

Worth noting for this clonotype: A read error is possible here, since a much larger clone lies one base away. The gene calls are TRBV30 and TRBJ2-7, with D unresolved. The germline V gene encodes CDR1 GTSNPN and CDR2 SVGIG (reference sequence). CDR3 size: 14 residues. DNA of the CDR3: TGTGCCTGGGGTGTAGGCTGGGTTGCCTACGAGCAGTACTTC. It yields the protein CAWGVGWVAYEQYF.

The chain joins TRBV6-1 to TRBJ1-5; D gene ambiguous. The CDR3 sequence is 13 residues long. The V end lost 11 bases, the J end lost 1 base, and 12 bases lay between the germline ends. CDR1 is MNHNS and CDR2 is SASEGT in the germline V gene. This chain's CDR3 is CAASQGSNQPQHF. The CDR3 nucleotides read TGTGCCGCCTCCCAAGGGAGCAATCAGCCCCAGCATTTT.

The chain links TRBV20-1 to TRBJ1-2, with 12 bases that match TRBD1. The length of the CDR3 is 16 residues. Losses at the gene ends were 6 bases for V and 2 bases for J; bases not matched to a gene: 10. CDR1 and CDR2 (germline): DFQATT, SNEGSKA (reference sequence). The CDR3 protein is CSANSGTGGLNYGYTF. Written as DNA, the CDR3 is TGCAGTGCCAACTCCGGGACAGGGGGCCTAAACTATGGCTACACCTTC.

This clonotype was seen a few times. The V call is TRBV20-1, the J call TRBJ1-6, with D tentatively TRBD1 (5 bases). Germline CDR1 reads DFQATT; CDR2 reads SNEGSKA (reference sequence). Trimming shortened V by 2 bases and J by 5 bases, and 10 bases separated the two germline ends. The CDR3 sequence is 14 residues long. The CDR3 sequence is CSARKGRDNSPLHF. The CDR3 coding sequence is TGCAGTGCTAGAAAGGGGCGGGATAATTCACCCCTCCACTTT.

This chain connects TRBV6-2 or TRBV6-3 to TRBJ1-2; no clear D. The CDR3 is made up of 14 amino acids. Germline CDR1 MNHEY, CDR2 SVGEGT. V was trimmed by 4 bases and J by 1 base, leaving 10 bases between them. The CDR3 DNA reads as TGTGCCAGCAGTTTCGACTCGGGTAACTATGGCTACACCTTC. Protein sequence: CASSFDSGNYGYTF.

This clonotype has just one count. J is TRBJ2-1 and V is TRBV6-2 or TRBV6-3; tentative D call: TRBD1 (6 bases). V shed 2 bases and J shed 7 bases, with 15 bases lying between them. CDR3 length equals 15 residues. CDR1 and CDR2 from the germline V gene are MNHEY and SVGEGT. DNA of the CDR3: TGTGCCAGCAGTTACGGGACGGGACAAGGGAATGAGCAGTTCTTC. Translated, it gives CASSYGTGQGNEQFF.

The J gene is TRBJ2-2, the V gene TRBV28; 7 bases align to TRBD1. The CDR3 has 17 residues. J was trimmed by 1 base and V by 7 bases; bases with no gene match: 12. Germline CDR1 and CDR2: MDHEN and SYDVKM. CDR3 nucleotides: TGTGCCAGCATCCCCCCGGGGACAGTCTTGAACACCGGGGAGCTGTTTTTT. Its protein product is CASIPPGTVLNTGELFF.